This T cell receptor (beta chain) was documented in a study of response to subunit inactivated influenza vaccine. Looked up from germline, CDR1 is DFQATT and CDR2 is SNEGSKA (reference sequence). CDR3 size: 17 residues. The J segment lost 3 bases and the V segment lost 2 bases, leaving 9 bases of the junction unmatched. This clonotype was recorded at least ten times. Antigen: not known. TCRdb ran MiXCR on the RT-PCR reads and lists one entry per CDR3 protein. The top ten hold over 10% of the sample, which has roughly 570,000 distinct CDR3 sequences, 10% to 15% seen once. The study's findings and limits: Each seasonal influenza vaccination recruits few new T cells, the authors suggested.

The chain has TRBV20-1 and TRBJ2-5; 13 bases line up with TRBD2. The input for sequencing was PBMCs from blood, taken about 40 days after vaccination. The TCR comes from a man aged 45-60 years who received an inactivated influenza vaccine. DNA for the CDR3: TGCAGTGCTAGACCACTAACTAGCGGGAGGGCCGAAGAGACCCAGTACTTC. Translated, it gives CSARPLTSGRAEETQYF.